Each of the 16 T cell receptor beta chains below was sequenced from the same sample in a study of blood T cell repertoires in COVID-19. Using immunoSEQ multiplex PCR, the repertoire was profiled, and TCRdb retains in-frame clones only, with some absent. The table records 120,000 to 150,000 clones, around 83% of them present only once. Sequencing input: PBMCs or T cells enriched from blood (not recorded which). The receptors come from a woman in her forties or fifties who had been exposed to COVID-19.

This clone occurred once. The chain employs TRBV18 and TRBJ2-7; perhaps TRBD1 as D (5 bases). Trimming cost V 4 bases and J 2 bases, with 12 bases left between them. Germline loops: CDR1 KGHSH, CDR2 LQKENI. The CDR3 consists of 14 residues. The chain's CDR3 is CASSLGQVAYEQYF. The CDR3 bases are TGTGCCAGCTCACTGGGGCAGGTAGCCTACGAGCAGTACTTC.

The J gene is TRBJ1-4, the V gene TRBV23-1; D is unclear. TRBV23-1 is an ORF, and what it does is uncertain. This CDR3 comprises 16 residues. With 0 bases removed from V and 1 base from J, the gap between germline ends came to 9 bases. The CDR3 nucleotides read TGCGCCAGCAGTCAATCGCGGCCGAAAACTAATGAAAAACTGTTTTTT. This codes for CASSQSRPKTNEKLFF.

The CDR3 DNA is TGCGCCAGCACCCCAGGGACAGGGATCTCTGGGGCCAACGTCCTGACTTTC. This codes for CASTPGTGISGANVLTF. V usage is TRBV5-1 and J usage is TRBJ2-6, with TRBD1 matching over 9 bases. This CDR3 is built from 17 residues. Germline-derived CDR1 and CDR2 are SGHRS and YFSETQ. V lost 6 bases and J lost 0; bases outside the gene matches: 7.

V usage is TRBV19 and J usage is TRBJ2-1; a possible D gene is TRBD2 (7 bases). Germline V lookup: CDR1 LNHDA, CDR2 SQIVND (reference sequence). There are 15 residues in the CDR3. The V and J ends lost 3 bases and 4 bases respectively, with 13 bases between them. The CDR3 nucleotides are TGTGCCAGTAGTATGCGGGGGCCTTCTTACAATGAGCAGTTCTTC. Its protein is CASSMRGPSYNEQFF.

The chain recombines TRBV9 with TRBJ1-4, with D possibly being TRBD1 (5 bases). Trimming took 3 bases from V and 7 from J, leaving 13 bases between them. The length of the CDR3 is 14 residues. Germline V lookup: CDR1 SGDLS, CDR2 YYNGEE. CDR3 sequence reads: CASSGGAVSEKLFF. The CDR3 coding sequence is TGTGCCAGCAGCGGGGGCGCGGTGAGTGAAAAACTGTTTTTT.

This chain connects TRBV25-1 to TRBJ1-4, with D unresolved. V was cut by 6 bases and J by 8 bases, with 10 bases left in between. From germline, CDR1 is MGHDK and CDR2 SYGVNS. The CDR3 runs to 12 residues. The CDR3 here is CASSWAEEKLFF. In DNA, the CDR3 is TGTGCCAGCAGCTGGGCTGAGGAAAAACTGTTTTTT. Filled out from reference TRBV25-1 and TRBJ1-4, the complete variable domain reads EADIYQTPRYLVIGTGKKITLECSQTMGHDKMYWYQQDPGMELHLIHYSYGVNSTEKGDLSSESTVSRIRTEHFPLTLESARPSHTSQYLCASSWAEEKLFFGSGTQLSVL.

The J gene is TRBJ1-2, the V gene TRBV7-9; possibly TRBD1 for D (5 bases). Trimming cost V 5 bases and J 5 bases, with 18 bases left between them. The V gene's germline CDR1 is SEHNR and CDR2 FQNEAQ (reference sequence). This CDR3 region has 15 residues. The CDR3 DNA reads TGTGCCAGCAGCCCGACCGGGGGGGAAAGGTATGGCTACACCTTC. Its translation: CASSPTGGERYGYTF.

This chain joins TRBV19 and TRBJ1-2; D not resolved. Germline loops: CDR1 LNHDA, CDR2 SQIVND (reference sequence). This CDR3 is 13 amino acids long. V shed 5 bases and J shed 8 bases, with 15 bases lying between them. DNA for the CDR3: TGTGCCAGTAGTCTAAACGGAGAAGGAGGCTACACCTTC. Translating gives CASSLNGEGGYTF.

This rearrangement joins TRBV7-9 to TRBJ2-7, with 8 bases lining up with TRBD2. CDR1 is SEHNR and CDR2 is FQNEAQ in the germline V gene (reference sequence). V was pared by 5 bases and J by 3 bases, with 12 bases of the junction left unmatched. The CDR3 contains 16 residues. This chain's CDR3 is CASSPRGGSNSYEQYF. The CDR3 DNA reads TGTGCCAGCAGCCCCCGCGGGGGGTCAAATAGCTACGAGCAGTACTTC.

The chain carries TRBV7-6 and TRBJ2-7, with 7 bases aligning to TRBD1. Germline V gene data show CDR1 as SGHVS and CDR2 as FNYEAQ. CDR3 length: 16 residues. The V and J ends lost 5 bases and 2 bases, in that order; junction bases with no gene match: 12. CDR3 DNA sequence: TGTGCCAGCAGCCCATCGGACAGGAAACCCACCTACGAGCAGTACTTC. It codes for CASSPSDRKPTYEQYF.

This rearrangement joins TRBV7-8 to TRBJ1-2; no clear D. CDR3 length: 15 amino acids. Germline CDR1 SGHVS, CDR2 FQNEAQ. V lost 2 bases to trimming and J lost 7 bases, with 17 bases between them. The CDR3 coding sequence is TGTGCCAGCAGCTTATACCCCTCGGGGAGTGGTGGCTACACCTTC. Protein sequence: CASSLYPSGSGGYTF.

The gene calls are TRBV7-9 and TRBJ2-6; D not resolved. Germline assignment: CDR1 SEHNR and CDR2 FQNEAQ (reference sequence). The CDR3 covers 18 residues. The germline V and J ends were trimmed by 6 bases and 3 bases, with 21 bases remaining between them. CDR3 nucleotides: TGTGCCAGCAGAAATAAGCCTGCGGCGCATGGTGGGGCCAACGTCCTGACTTTC. Its protein product is CASRNKPAAHGGANVLTF. The full variable domain, with the rest looked up from reference TRBV7-9 and TRBJ2-6, is DTGVSQNPRHKITKRGQNVTFRCDPISEHNRLYWYRQTLGQGPEFLTYFQNEAQLEKSRLLSDRFSAERPKGSFSTLEIQRTEQGDSAMYLCASRNKPAAHGGANVLTFGAGSRLTVL.

The rearrangement joins TRBV6-5 to TRBJ2-7; TRBD1 is a possible D gene (6 bases). V was shortened by 7 bases and J by 4 bases, with 11 bases between the two germline ends. The germline V gene encodes CDR1 MNHEY and CDR2 SVGAGI. This CDR3 contains 12 residues. The CDR3 reads CASKGQPYEQYF. The CDR3, as DNA: TGTGCCAGCAAAGGACAGCCTTACGAGCAGTACTTC.

This chain joins TRBV3-1 (or the pseudogene TRBV3-2) and TRBJ1-2, with 10 bases that match TRBD1. Germline values: CDR1 LGHDT, CDR2 YNNKEL (reference sequence). This CDR3 is built from 17 residues. The V and J ends lost 2 bases and 6 bases, in that order; junction bases with no gene match: 12. CDR3 DNA sequence: TGTGCCAGCAGCCAACTGACCGGGACAGGGGAATCTCATGGCTACACCTTC. Translated, it gives CASSQLTGTGESHGYTF.

The chain joins TRBV5-4 to TRBJ1-1, with D possibly TRBD1 on 5 matching bases. The CDR3 length is 13 residues. V lost 4 bases to trimming and J lost 0 bases, with 7 bases between them. In germline, CDR1 is SGHNT, CDR2 YYREEE (reference sequence). The DNA of the CDR3 is TGTGCCAGCAGCGTGACAGTGAACACTGAAGCTTTCTTT. This encodes CASSVTVNTEAFF.

This clone showed up just once. The chain employs TRBV5-1 and TRBJ2-5; TRBD2 matches at 8 bases. Losses at the gene ends were 0 bases for V and 2 bases for J; bases not matched to a gene: 6. The CDR3 is made up of 16 amino acids. Germline CDR1 and CDR2: SGHRS and YFSETQ. CDR3 DNA sequence: TGCGCCAGCAGCTTGGCCGGGACTAGAAAGCAAGAGACCCAGTACTTC. This gives the protein CASSLAGTRKQETQYF.